This T cell receptor (beta chain) was captured by sequencing in a study of shared clonotypes between healthy human individuals. Study conclusions and caveats: About 5% of naive CD4 clonotypes were shared across four donors. An effect of sequencing depth on clonotype sharing among donors was expected. Naive subsets, compared against memory subsets, generally had larger estimated richness values.

In the sorted-subset replicate PCRs, 150 to 200 ng DNA, roughly 29,000 T cell genomes, was used. The table came from immunoSEQ multiplex PCR; TCRdb's copy has only in-frame clones and leaves some out. There are approximately 2,000,000 clones in the sample; 93% occur only once, and about 1.7% lies in the top ten. To note about this clone: Its specificity is not known.

Naive CD8 cells, CD45RO-negative and positively selected for CCR7, excluded terminally differentiated effector memory CD45RA+ cells. V lost 0 bases and J 2 bases, leaving 13 bases between the germline ends. The CDR3 sequence is 16 residues long. Per germline, CDR1 SGDLS and CDR2 YYNGEE. The chain carries TRBV9 and TRBJ2-3; D possibly corresponds to TRBD1 (6 bases). This TCR derives from a man between 18 and 35 years old in good health. Some clones in this sample may be carry-over from other donors' samples. What was sequenced was naive CD8+ T cells from PBMCs. The CDR3 DNA reads as TGTGCCAGCAGCGTAGCTCCGGGACATCCCACAGATACGCAGTATTTT. Amino acids: CASSVAPGHPTDTQYF.